The text below deals with one T cell receptor (beta chain). Antigen specificity is unknown. CDR3 length equals 12 residues. V was trimmed by 5 bases and J by 1 base, leaving 9 bases between them. Germline lookup yields CDR1 SQVTM and CDR2 ANQGSEA. Assay: immunoSEQ multiplex PCR; the TCRdb copy retains only in-frame clones and omits some. The sample has about 23,000 clones, roughly nine tenths seen once. The data belong to a study of T cells in localized non-small cell lung cancer. Study results and caveats: Adjacent lung held a median 57 of the top 100 tumor clones. Uninvolved adjacent lung had the highest recorded T cell clonality, with tumor below it.

The sample was peripheral blood, taken before any cancer treatment. The sequence was obtained from a woman aged 35 to 69 with stage I lung adenocarcinoma. The chain is built from TRBV29-1 and TRBJ2-7, with D perhaps given as TRBD1 or TRBD2 (5 bases each). CDR3 residues: CSVSGASYEQYF. The CDR3 bases are TGCAGCGTTTCCGGGGCTTCCTACGAGCAGTACTTC.